This paragraph covers one T cell receptor beta chain sequence. TCRdb's table, derived via immunoSEQ multiplex PCR, lists solely in-frame clones and lacks some. The sample consists of approximately 200,000 clones, about 82% of them appearing once. This record belongs to a study of blood T cell repertoires in COVID-19. Study in general: T cells, B-cell-depleted T cells, or PBMCs provided the cDNA or gDNA that served as material.

The junction had 9 bases not matched to a gene; V was cut back by 1 base and J by 8 bases. The CDR3 has 15 residues. The germline V gene has CDR1 LNHDA and CDR2 SQIVND (reference sequence). This chain connects TRBV19 to TRBJ1-2; 8 positions agree with TRBD1. The specimen sequenced was PBMCs or T cells enriched from blood (not recorded which). The TCR was taken from a woman aged 25 to 39 who had recovered from COVID-19. DNA of the CDR3: TGTGCCAGTAGTATAGTTTCGACAGGGGCTCACGGCTACACCTTC. Amino acids: CASSIVSTGAHGYTF. The entire variable domain, with the rest obtained from reference TRBV19 and TRBJ1-2, is as follows: DGGITQSPKYLFRKEGQNVTLSCEQNLNHDAMYWYRQDPGQGLRLIYYSQIVNDFQKGDIAEGYSVSREKKESFPLTVTSAQKNPTAFYLCASSIVSTGAHGYTFGSGTRLTVV.